This T cell receptor (beta chain) was captured by sequencing in a study of blood T cell repertoires in COVID-19. Across the whole study: There were acute and convalescent COVID-19 samples, and they came from the United States, Italy and Spain. T cells, B-cell-depleted T cells, or PBMCs provided the cDNA or gDNA that served as material.

V lost 6 bases and J lost 0, with 14 bases in between. The CDR3 is made up of 15 amino acids. Germline CDR1 reads MNHEY; CDR2 reads SVGAGI. Participants came from some 26 US areas, aged about 18 to 89 years. In the authors' workflow: Amplification of reference gene primers provided the estimated nucleated cell counts. This table comes from immunoSEQ multiplex PCR, and its TCRdb copy is limited to in-frame clones, with some not included. The V and J calls and clone size come from that table; D and trimming were worked out from the DNA. The data show some 460,000 clones, with 70% to 90% seen just once and roughly 1.8% held by the top ten. This clone was counted once.

The sequence derives from a woman aged 18-29 years with acute COVID-19. The V and J genes are TRBV6-5 and TRBJ1-2; no clear D. The specimen was PBMCs or T cells enriched from blood (not recorded which). The CDR3 nucleotides are TGTGCCAGCAGGATCCAGAGGCAAACTAACTATGGCTACACCTTC. Translation: CASRIQRQTNYGYTF.